The source of this TCR beta chain is a study of shared clonotypes between healthy human individuals. V shed 4 bases, J shed 4 bases, and the junction held 17 bases outside the gene matches. Germline assignment: CDR1 SGHDT and CDR2 YYEEEE. The CDR3 has 18 residues. Terminally differentiated effector memory CD45RA+ cells were excluded by CCR7 positive selection of CD45RO-negative cells. Some clones are missing from TCRdb's copy, which holds only in-frame ones; the method was immunoSEQ multiplex PCR. The table has about 2 million clones, roughly 95% seen once. This clone appeared a single time. The sample was naive CD8+ T cells sorted from blood. The TCR originated in a young man in good health. V is TRBV5-6 and J is TRBJ1-2, with TRBD1 identical over 9 bases. In nucleotides, the CDR3 is TGTGCCAGCAGCGGGACCGGGACAGGGACCGTAGGGGCCTATGGCTACACCTTC. It specifies CASSGTGTGTVGAYGYTF.